This T cell receptor beta chain was identified during a study of OX40 agonist ivuxolimab in advanced cancers. TCRdb's table, derived via immunoSEQ multiplex PCR, lists solely in-frame clones and lacks some. The repertoire holds about 62,000 clones, 79% seen once, with around 9.9% in the top ten. This clone was detected only once. Its antigen is undetermined. V was clipped by 2 bases and J by 5 bases; unmatched bases: 2. There are 15 residues in the CDR3. CDR1 is MRHNA and CDR2 is SNTAGT in the germline V gene. Study-level points and caveats: Blood T cells, both CD4+ and CD8+, expanded clonally by week 6 at 0.1 to 3.0 mg/kg.

V and J are TRBV6-4 and TRBJ2-1, with 11 positions matching TRBD2. This receptor was identified in an adult with an advanced solid tumor such as melanoma, head and neck, liver or kidney cancer. Material: CD4+ or CD8+ T cells sorted from blood, obtained in a trial of the OX40 agonist ivuxolimab. CDR3 in amino acids: CASSDRLAGNNEQFF. Written as DNA, the CDR3 is TGTGCCAGCAGTGACCGACTAGCGGGGAACAATGAGCAGTTCTTC.